This T cell receptor beta chain was documented in a study of T cell responses to AZD1222 COVID-19 vaccine. Only in-frame clones appear in the TCRdb table, and some are missing; sequencing was by immunoSEQ multiplex PCR. The profile covers roughly 140,000 clones, with 88% appearing a single time and 2.2% taken by the ten largest. This specimen consisted of peripheral blood, obtained on day 0 of AZD1222 vaccination. This TCR came from an adult in good health.

The CDR3 nucleotides read TGTGCCAGCAGCGTAGCTAAGGGCGGTAGGGGAATTTCTGGCTACACCTTC. Residues: CASSVAKGGRGISGYTF. J is TRBJ1-2 and V is TRBV9, with D tentatively TRBD1 (5 bases). Germline V CDR1 and CDR2: SGDLS, YYNGEE. V was pared by 0 bases and J by 7 bases, with 22 bases between. CDR3 length: 17 amino acids.